The text below deals with one TCR beta chain. Other DNA sequences in this sample translate to the same CDR3. The entry originates in a study of shared clonotypes between healthy human individuals. V shed 0 bases and J shed 4 bases, with 3 bases lying between them. Germline V gene data show CDR1 as SGHDN and CDR2 as FVKESK. CDR3 length equals 13 residues. TCRdb keeps only in-frame clones here, not all; method: immunoSEQ multiplex PCR. Of roughly 2.5 million clones in the sample, 90% to 95% are singletons; the top ten hold roughly 0.14%. This TCR was sampled from a man younger than 30 in good health. The rearrangement links TRBV14 to TRBJ2-2; the D is unclear. Sequencing was carried out using naive CD4+ T cells sorted from blood. Subset indicated: CD45RA+ positively selected. In DNA, the CDR3 is TGTGCCAGCAGCCAAGATCGCACCGGGGAGCTGTTTTTT. Translated: CASSQDRTGELFF.